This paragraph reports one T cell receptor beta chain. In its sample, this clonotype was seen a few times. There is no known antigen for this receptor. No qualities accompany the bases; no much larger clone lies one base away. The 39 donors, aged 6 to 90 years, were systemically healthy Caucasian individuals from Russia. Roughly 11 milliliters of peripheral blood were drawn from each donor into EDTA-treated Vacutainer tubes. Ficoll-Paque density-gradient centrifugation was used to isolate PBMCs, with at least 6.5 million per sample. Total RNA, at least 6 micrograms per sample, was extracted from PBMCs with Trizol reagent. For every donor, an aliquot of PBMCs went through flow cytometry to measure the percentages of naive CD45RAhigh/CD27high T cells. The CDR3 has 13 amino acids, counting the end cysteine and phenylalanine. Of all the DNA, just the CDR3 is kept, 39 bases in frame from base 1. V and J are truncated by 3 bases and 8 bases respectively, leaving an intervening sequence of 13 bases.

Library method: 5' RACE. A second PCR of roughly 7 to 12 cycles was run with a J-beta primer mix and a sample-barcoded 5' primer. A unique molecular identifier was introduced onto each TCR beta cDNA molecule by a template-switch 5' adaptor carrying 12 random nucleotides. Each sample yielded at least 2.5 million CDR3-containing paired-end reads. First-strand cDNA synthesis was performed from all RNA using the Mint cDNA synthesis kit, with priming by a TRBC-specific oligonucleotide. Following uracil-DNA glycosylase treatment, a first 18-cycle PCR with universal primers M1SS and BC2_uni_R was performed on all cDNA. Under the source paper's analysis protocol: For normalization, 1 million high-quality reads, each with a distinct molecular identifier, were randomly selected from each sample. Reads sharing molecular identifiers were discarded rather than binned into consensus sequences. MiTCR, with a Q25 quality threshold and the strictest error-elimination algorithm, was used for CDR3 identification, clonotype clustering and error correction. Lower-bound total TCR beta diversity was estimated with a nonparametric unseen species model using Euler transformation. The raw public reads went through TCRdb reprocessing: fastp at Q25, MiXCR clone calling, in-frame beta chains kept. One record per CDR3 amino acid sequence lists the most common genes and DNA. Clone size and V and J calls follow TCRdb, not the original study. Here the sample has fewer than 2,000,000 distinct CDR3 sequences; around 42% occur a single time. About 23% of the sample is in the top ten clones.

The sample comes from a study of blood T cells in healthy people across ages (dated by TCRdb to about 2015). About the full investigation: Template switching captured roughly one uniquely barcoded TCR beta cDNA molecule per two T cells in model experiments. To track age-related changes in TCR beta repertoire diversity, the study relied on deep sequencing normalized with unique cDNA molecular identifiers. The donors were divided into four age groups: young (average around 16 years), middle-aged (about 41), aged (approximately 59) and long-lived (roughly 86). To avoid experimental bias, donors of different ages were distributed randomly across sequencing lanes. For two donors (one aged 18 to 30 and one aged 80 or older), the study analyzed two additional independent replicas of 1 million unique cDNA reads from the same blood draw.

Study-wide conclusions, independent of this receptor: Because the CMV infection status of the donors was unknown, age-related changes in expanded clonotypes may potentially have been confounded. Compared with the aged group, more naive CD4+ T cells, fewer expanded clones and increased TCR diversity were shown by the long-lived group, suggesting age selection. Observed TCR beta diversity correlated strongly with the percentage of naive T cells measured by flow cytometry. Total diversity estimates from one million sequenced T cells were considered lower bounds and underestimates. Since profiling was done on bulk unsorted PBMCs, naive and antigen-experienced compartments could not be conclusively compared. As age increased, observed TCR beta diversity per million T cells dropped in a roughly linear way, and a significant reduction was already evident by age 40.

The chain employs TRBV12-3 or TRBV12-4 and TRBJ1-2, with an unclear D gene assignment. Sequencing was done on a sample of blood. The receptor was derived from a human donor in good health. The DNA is TGTGCCAGCAGTTTGAATGAAGTCTCAGGCTACACCTTC. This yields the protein CASSLNEVSGYTF.